The entry below gives a single TCR beta chain sequence along with its context. No cell sorting was done before RNA was extracted from the tissue. Distant lung tissue was collected more than 3 cm away from the tumor edge. Germline CDR1 MNHNS, CDR2 SASEGT. Trimming shortened V by 4 bases and J by 4 bases, and 23 bases separated the two germline ends. CDR3 length: 18 residues. This sample is drawn from a study of tumor and adjacent non-tumor tissue in lung cancer. TCRbeta libraries were built with three rounds of nested PCR, modified from ARM-PCR. From the multiplex PCR reads, TCRdb called clonotypes with MiXCR, one entry per CDR3 protein. The sample holds approximately 80,000 distinct CDR3 sequences; more than 80% are singletons and the top ten take about 47%.

This chain joins TRBV6-1 and TRBJ1-5; no reliable D call. Material: distant non-tumor lung tissue. This sequence was found in a man between 60 and 70 years old with non-small cell lung cancer. The CDR3 region is CASSVGPGSVYSNQPQHF. CDR3 DNA: TGTGCCAGCAGTGTCGGTCCCGGGTCAGTATATAGTAATCAGCCCCAGCATTTT.